This TCR beta chain derives from a study of cytomegalovirus exposure and HLA in healthy donors. This clone was recorded a few times. PCR amplification relied on 60 Vbeta primers (plus 13 Jbeta primers). The table came from immunoSEQ multiplex PCR; TCRdb's copy has only in-frame clones and leaves some out. The table includes 130,000 or so clones, approximately 80% detected once. V dropped 8 bases and J dropped 2 bases, with 13 bases sitting between them. The CDR3 consists of 13 residues. Germline-derived CDR1 and CDR2 are LNHDA and SQIVND (reference sequence). The TCR sequence derives from a woman between 18 and 29 years old in good health and CMV-seronegative. V gene TRBV19 combines with J gene TRBJ2-7, with D possibly TRBD2 on 5 matching bases. The sequencing input was PBMCs. Here the CDR3 reads CASASSGPYEQYF. DNA of the CDR3: TGTGCCAGTGCCTCCAGCGGCCCCTACGAGCAGTACTTC.